Listed here are 8 T cell receptor beta chains from one sample, sequenced in a study of shared T cell receptors in the human thymus (dated by TCRdb to the early 2020s). The library came from the immunoSEQ multiplex PCR assay. TCRdb's version of the immuneACCESS table is confined to in-frame rearrangements and falls short of the full clone set. An unresolved V gene accounts for under half of the shortfall where checked; the remainder is of unknown origin. The sample table lists about 380,000 clones, approximately 95% of them with a count of one. The ten largest clones represent approximately 0.02% of the sample. The specimen sequenced was thymocytes. Receptors originate from a human donor.

V and J are TRBV27 and TRBJ1-1; D might be TRBD1 (6 bases). CDR3 length: 15 amino acids. V lost 3 bases, J lost 4 bases, and 15 bases lay in between. Germline assignment: CDR1 MNHEY and CDR2 SMNVEV (reference sequence). The CDR3 loop reads CASSFRPGVGTEAFF. CDR3 bases: TGTGCCAGCAGTTTCCGACCAGGGGTAGGCACTGAAGCTTTCTTT.

The genes are TRBV2 and TRBJ2-2, with D unresolved. The CDR3 is 15 residues long. Trimming took off 8 bases at V and 4 bases at J, with 17 bases between the two ends. The germline V gene has CDR1 SNHLY and CDR2 FYNNEI. As DNA, the CDR3 is TGTGCCAGCTTCCCCCCCGGCGAGGCCACCGGGGAGCTGTTTTTT. Translated: CASFPPGEATGELFF.

The chain carries TRBV4-3 and TRBJ2-7; D possibly corresponds to TRBD2 (5 bases). This CDR3 has 14 amino acids. The V and J ends lost 2 bases and 3 bases respectively, with 11 bases between them. Germline lookup yields CDR1 LGHNA and CDR2 YSLEER. In nucleotides, the CDR3 is TGCGCCAGCAGCCAACGAACCGGGGACTACGAGCAGTACTTC. It is translated as CASSQRTGDYEQYF.

This chain uses TRBV7-9 with TRBJ2-7; 9 nucleotides agree with TRBD1. V was pared by 0 bases and J by 5 bases, with 5 bases of the junction left unmatched. The CDR3 contains 15 residues. Germline-derived CDR1 and CDR2 are SEHNR and FQNEAQ (reference sequence). DNA for the CDR3: TGTGCCAGCAGCTTAGCCGGGACAGGGCGGAACGAGCAGTACTTC. Translated, it gives CASSLAGTGRNEQYF.

This clone came up a few times. The chain carries TRBV4-2 and TRBJ2-2, with 8 positions matching TRBD1. The CDR3 runs 14 residues. The trim removed 2 bases at V and 7 bases at J, leaving 3 bases unmatched. Germline V gene data show CDR1 as LGHNA and CDR2 as YNFKEQ. The CDR3 loop reads CASSQTDRGGELFF. As DNA, the CDR3 is TGTGCCAGCAGCCAAACAGACAGGGGCGGGGAGCTGTTTTTT.

V usage is TRBV19 and J usage is TRBJ2-7, with 8 nucleotides matching TRBD2. Looked up from germline, CDR1 is LNHDA and CDR2 is SQIVND (reference sequence). This CDR3 comprises 15 residues. The V and J ends lost 3 bases and 6 bases, in that order; junction bases with no gene match: 10. The CDR3 here is CASSMGEREPTEQYF. The CDR3 bases are TGTGCCAGTAGTATGGGGGAGCGGGAGCCTACCGAGCAGTACTTC.

The chain carries TRBV4-1 and TRBJ1-2, with TRBD1 matching 12 bases. The germline CDR1 and CDR2 sequences are MGHRA and YSYEKL. This CDR3 contains 18 residues. The J segment lost 1 base and the V segment lost 0 bases, leaving 6 bases of the junction unmatched. The CDR3 DNA is TGCGCCAGCAGCCAAGACCCGGGACAGGGGGCGAGTAACTATGGCTACACCTTC. It specifies CASSQDPGQGASNYGYTF.

The chain is built from TRBV7-9 and TRBJ2-7; 10 bases agree with TRBD2. This CDR3 is built from 17 residues. The V gene's germline CDR1 is SEHNR and CDR2 FQNEAQ (reference sequence). V shed 5 bases and J 5 bases; nucleotides not matched to a gene: 15. This chain's CDR3 is CASSARDPAGGPHEQYF. The CDR3 DNA is TGTGCCAGCAGCGCCCGAGACCCAGCGGGAGGGCCCCACGAGCAGTACTTC.